A selection of T cell receptor beta chains follows, all from one sample in a study of blood T cell repertoires in COVID-19. The assay was immunoSEQ multiplex PCR, and TCRdb's table has in-frame clones only and misses some. This sample yields some 150,000 clones, of which around four fifths are seen a single time; roughly 1.6% belongs to the top ten. The sample consisted of peripheral blood. The origin of the receptors is a human donor in a cohort sampled during active COVID-19. Both conserved end residues are part of each CDR3. Fields, in order: clone size, V gene, J gene, D gene, CDR3 length, CDR3 DNA, CDR3 protein. D genes are given only for firm matches. For some rows the clone size is stated as once, few or many, or as a class when expanded; others skip it.

clone size: NA
V gene: TRBV9
J gene: TRBJ2-1
D gene: NA
CDR3 length: 16
CDR3 DNA: TGTGCCAGCAGCGTAGCGGGTCAGGGGATCTTCAATGAGCAGTTCTTC
CDR3 protein: CASSVAGQGIFNEQFF

clone size: NA
V gene: TRBV18
J gene: TRBJ2-7
D gene: TRBD2
CDR3 length: 15
CDR3 DNA: TGTGCCAGCTCAAGTACTAGCGGAGGTTCCTACGAGCAGTACTTC
CDR3 protein: CASSSTSGGSYEQYF

clone size: NA
V gene: TRBV28
J gene: TRBJ2-7
D gene: TRBD1
CDR3 length: 16
CDR3 DNA: TGTGCCAGCAGTTCAAATCCGGGACAGGGGTTGTACGAGCAGTACTTC
CDR3 protein: CASSSNPGQGLYEQYF

clone size: NA
V gene: TRBV30
J gene: TRBJ1-5
D gene: NA
CDR3 length: 15
CDR3 DNA: TGTGCCTGGAGTATAGGGTGGGGAGGCAATCAGCCCCAGCATTTT
CDR3 protein: CAWSIGWGGNQPQHF

clone size: NA
V gene: TRBV5-1
J gene: TRBJ2-2
D gene: TRBD1
CDR3 length: 16
CDR3 DNA: TGCGCCAGCAGCGGGACGACAGGGTCGGACACCGGGGAGCTGTTTTTT
CDR3 protein: CASSGTTGSDTGELFF

clone size: NA
V gene: TRBV6-5
J gene: TRBJ1-1
D gene: NA
CDR3 length: 15
CDR3 DNA: TGTGCCAGCAGTTACTCGTCCCGGGGGAACACTGAAGCTTTCTTT
CDR3 protein: CASSYSSRGNTEAFF

clone size: NA
V gene: TRBV15
J gene: TRBJ2-2
D gene: NA
CDR3 length: 16
CDR3 DNA: TGTGCCACCAGCAGATCCGGGACACCTGAAACCGGGGAGCTGTTTTTT
CDR3 protein: CATSRSGTPETGELFF

clone size: NA
V gene: TRBV27
J gene: TRBJ2-1
D gene: TRBD2
CDR3 length: 13
CDR3 DNA: TGTGCCAGCAAATGGGGGGGATCAGGTGAGCAGTTCTTC
CDR3 protein: CASKWGGSGEQFF

clone size: few
V gene: TRBV6-1
J gene: TRBJ2-3
D gene: TRBD2
CDR3 length: 17
CDR3 DNA: TGTGCCAGCAGTGAACTAGCGGGAGAGCCAAGCACAGATACGCAGTATTTT
CDR3 protein: CASSELAGEPSTDTQYF

clone size: NA
V gene: TRBV3-1/TRBV3-2
J gene: TRBJ2-5
D gene: TRBD1
CDR3 length: 16
CDR3 DNA: TGTGCCAGCAGCCAAGATTTTACAGGGGGCGGTGAGACCCAGTACTTC
CDR3 protein: CASSQDFTGGGETQYF

clone size: NA
V gene: TRBV7-6
J gene: TRBJ2-2
D gene: TRBD1
CDR3 length: 17
CDR3 DNA: TGTGCCAGCAGCTTAGGCAGGGGGCGCTTAAATCCCGGGGAGCTGTTTTTT
CDR3 protein: CASSLGRGRLNPGELFF

clone size: NA
V gene: TRBV4-2
J gene: TRBJ2-7
D gene: TRBD2
CDR3 length: 16
CDR3 DNA: TGTGCCAGCAGCCAAGACGGGACTAGCGGACCTTACGAGCAGTACTTC
CDR3 protein: CASSQDGTSGPYEQYF

clone size: NA
V gene: TRBV6-5
J gene: TRBJ1-5
D gene: NA
CDR3 length: 13
CDR3 DNA: TGTGCCAGCAGCCTATCTAGCAATCAGCCCCAGCATTTT
CDR3 protein: CASSLSSNQPQHF

clone size: NA
V gene: TRBV28
J gene: TRBJ2-7
D gene: NA
CDR3 length: 14
CDR3 DNA: TGTGCCAGCAGACCAAGCCGGGTCGGGGAAGAGCAGTACTTC
CDR3 protein: CASRPSRVGEEQYF

clone size: once
V gene: TRBV5-1
J gene: TRBJ2-1
D gene: TRBD2
CDR3 length: 18
CDR3 DNA: TGCGCCAGTCAACCTTTATTAGCGGGAGGGCCATCCTACAATGAGCAGTTCTTC
CDR3 protein: CASQPLLAGGPSYNEQFF

clone size: NA
V gene: TRBV5-1
J gene: TRBJ2-7
D gene: NA
CDR3 length: 14
CDR3 DNA: TGCGCCAGCAGCCGGGGGGCCGAGACCTACGAGCAGTACTTC
CDR3 protein: CASSRGAETYEQYF

clone size: NA
V gene: TRBV24-1
J gene: TRBJ2-5
D gene: NA
CDR3 length: 13
CDR3 DNA: TGTGCCACCAGTGACTCGTACCAAGAGACCCAGTACTTC
CDR3 protein: CATSDSYQETQYF

clone size: NA
V gene: TRBV6-5
J gene: TRBJ1-1
D gene: TRBD1
CDR3 length: 14
CDR3 DNA: TGTGCCAGCAGGCTCTGGACAGGGAGCACTGAAGCTTTCTTT
CDR3 protein: CASRLWTGSTEAFF

clone size: NA
V gene: TRBV18
J gene: TRBJ2-2
D gene: NA
CDR3 length: 15
CDR3 DNA: TGTGCCAGCTCACCTAGCGGCGCAGCCGCCGGGGAGCTGTTTTTT
CDR3 protein: CASSPSGAAAGELFF

clone size: once
V gene: TRBV7-2
J gene: TRBJ2-5
D gene: TRBD2
CDR3 length: 17
CDR3 DNA: TGTGCCAGCAGCTTTCTCGCGACTAGCGGACCTCAAGAGACCCAGTACTTC
CDR3 protein: CASSFLATSGPQETQYF

clone size: NA
V gene: TRBV4-1
J gene: TRBJ2-1
D gene: NA
CDR3 length: 17
CDR3 DNA: TGCGCCAGCAGCCAAGTAATACCGGGACTGTTGGTCTATGAGCAGTTCTTC
CDR3 protein: CASSQVIPGLLVYEQFF

clone size: NA
V gene: TRBV10-3
J gene: TRBJ2-3
D gene: NA
CDR3 length: 15
CDR3 DNA: TGTGCCATCAGTGAGTCGGGCGGGGCAGGGGATACGCAGTATTTT
CDR3 protein: CAISESGGAGDTQYF